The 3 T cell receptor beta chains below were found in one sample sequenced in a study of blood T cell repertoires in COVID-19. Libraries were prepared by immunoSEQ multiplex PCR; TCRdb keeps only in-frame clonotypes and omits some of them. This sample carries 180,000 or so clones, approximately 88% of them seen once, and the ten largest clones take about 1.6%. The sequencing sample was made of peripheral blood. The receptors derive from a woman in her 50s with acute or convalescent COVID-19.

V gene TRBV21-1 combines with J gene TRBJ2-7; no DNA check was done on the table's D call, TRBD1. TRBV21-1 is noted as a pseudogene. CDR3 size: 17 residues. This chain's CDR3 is CASPPGQGNYFIYEQYF. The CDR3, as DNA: TGTGCCAGCCCCCCGGGACAGGGTAATTATTTTATCTACGAGCAGTACTTC.

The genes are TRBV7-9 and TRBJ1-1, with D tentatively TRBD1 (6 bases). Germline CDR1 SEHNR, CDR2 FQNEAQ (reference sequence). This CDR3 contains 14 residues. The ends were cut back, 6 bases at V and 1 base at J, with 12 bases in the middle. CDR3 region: CASRNPDRNTEAFF. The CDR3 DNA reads TGTGCCAGCAGAAACCCGGACAGGAACACTGAAGCTTTCTTT.

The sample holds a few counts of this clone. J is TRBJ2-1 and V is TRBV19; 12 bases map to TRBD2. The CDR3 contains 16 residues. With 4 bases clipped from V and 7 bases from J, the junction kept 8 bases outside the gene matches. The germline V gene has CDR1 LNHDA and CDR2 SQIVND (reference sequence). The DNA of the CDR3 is TGTGCCAGTAGTAAACAGACTAGCGGGAGTTGGAATGAGCAGTTCTTC. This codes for CASSKQTSGSWNEQFF.